The 23 T cell receptor beta chains given below trace back to one sample, sequenced in a study of blood T cell repertoires in COVID-19. Here immunoSEQ multiplex PCR was the method, and the copy in TCRdb shows in-frame clones only, minus some. Of under 350,000 clones in the sample, about 82% are singletons; the top ten hold around 7.2%. What was sequenced was peripheral blood. These receptor sequences come from a human donor in a cohort sampled during active COVID-19.

This rearrangement joins TRBV9 to TRBJ1-3; TRBD1 is a possible D gene (5 bases). CDR1 is SGDLS, CDR2 YYNGEE, per germline. The length of the CDR3 is 15 residues. V was pared by 2 bases and J by 0 bases, with 9 bases between. In DNA, the CDR3 is TGTGCCAGCAGCGTTCAGGGCTTCTCTGGAAACACCATATATTTT. Translating it yields CASSVQGFSGNTIYF.

Of note for this clone: This sample includes further DNA sequences coding for the same CDR3. The chain uses TRBV5-1 and TRBJ1-4; D remains unclear. The CDR3 is 12 residues long. Trimming removed 0 bases at V and 8 bases at J, with 5 bases between. From germline, CDR1 is SGHRS and CDR2 YFSETQ. The CDR3 DNA sequence: TGCGCCAGCAGCTTGGCGGGGGAAAAACTGTTTTTT. Amino acid sequence: CASSLAGEKLFF.

V and J are TRBV7-6 and TRBJ2-2, with no clear D. This CDR3 region has 15 residues. CDR1 SGHVS and CDR2 FNYEAQ come from the germline V gene. The ends were cut back, 0 bases at V and 1 base at J, with 6 bases in the middle. The DNA of the CDR3 is TGTGCCAGCAGCTTAGCTTGGCAGAACACCGGGGAGCTGTTTTTT. Its translation: CASSLAWQNTGELFF. The full variable domain, with the rest looked up from reference TRBV7-6 and TRBJ2-2, is GAGVSQSPRYKVTKRGQDVALRCDPISGHVSLYWYRQALGQGPEFLTYFNYEAQQDKSGLPNDRFSAERPEGSISTLTIQRTEQRDSAMYRCASSLAWQNTGELFFGEGSRLTVL.

This rearrangement joins TRBV7-8 to TRBJ2-3; D gene ambiguous. The CDR3 contains 12 residues. CDR1 is SGHVS, CDR2 FQNEAQ, per germline. Trimming removed 5 bases from V and 3 bases from J, with 6 bases in between. DNA for the CDR3: TGTGCCAGCAGCGTCATTACAGATACGCAGTATTTT. The encoded protein is CASSVITDTQYF.

This chain connects TRBV7-6 to TRBJ1-4; 7 bases map to TRBD1. Per the germline V gene, CDR1 is SGHVS and CDR2 is FNYEAQ. The V and J ends lost 5 bases and 7 bases, in that order; junction bases with no gene match: 10. The CDR3 loop spans 15 amino acids. CDR3 bases: TGTGCCAGCAGCCTTCGACAGGGTTGGGTTGAAAAACTGTTTTTT. Residues: CASSLRQGWVEKLFF.

The chain joins TRBV9 to TRBJ1-2; TRBD1 aligns across 10 bases. The CDR3 runs 15 residues. The trim removed 0 bases at V and 4 bases at J, leaving 3 bases unmatched. From germline, CDR1 is SGDLS and CDR2 YYNGEE. The chain's CDR3 is CASSVGQGALYGYTF. The CDR3 DNA follows: TGTGCCAGCAGCGTAGGACAGGGGGCCCTCTATGGCTACACCTTC.

This clone was found a few times. The V and J genes are TRBV6-5 and TRBJ1-1; no firm D call. This CDR3 has 14 residues. The V end was cut by 4 bases, the J end by 5 bases, with 14 bases between. CDR1 and CDR2 (germline): MNHEY, SVGAGI. The CDR3 region has the DNA TGTGCCAGCAGTTCCGTTGAGGGCTTTACTGAAGCTTTCTTT. Protein: CASSSVEGFTEAFF.

This chain uses TRBV7-8 with TRBJ1-5; a weak D match, TRBD1 (6 bases). This CDR3 spans 18 amino acids. Germline V gene data show CDR1 as SGHVS and CDR2 as FQNEAQ. The V gene lost 2 bases and the J gene lost 0 bases, with 17 bases spanning the gap. The CDR3 reads CASSLLGRGSISNQPQHF. The CDR3 nucleotides read TGTGCCAGCAGCTTACTCGGCAGGGGCTCTATTAGCAATCAGCCCCAGCATTTT.

The chain couples TRBV5-5 to TRBJ1-1, with 7 positions matching TRBD1. This CDR3 contains 14 residues. The V segment lost 6 bases and the J segment 5 bases; nucleotides outside the gene matches: 10. From germline, CDR1 is SGHKS and CDR2 YYEKEE (reference sequence). CDR3 sequence reads: CASIQRTGGTEAFF. DNA for the CDR3: TGTGCCAGCATCCAGAGGACAGGTGGGACTGAAGCTTTCTTT. The variable domain in full, with the rest retrieved from reference TRBV5-5 and TRBJ1-1, is DAGVTQSPTHLIKTRGQQVTLRCSPISGHKSVSWYQQVLGQGPQFIFQYYEKEERGRGNFPDRFSARQFPNYSSELNVNALLLGDSALYLCASIQRTGGTEAFFGQGTRLTVV.

The V and J genes are TRBV5-1 and TRBJ2-7; 9 bases line up with TRBD2. In germline, CDR1 is SGHRS, CDR2 YFSETQ. This CDR3 is 15 amino acids long. J gave up 2 bases and V 2 bases, and 5 bases lay outside the gene matches. The CDR3 sequence: CASSLIAGAAYEQYF. The CDR3 DNA sequence: TGCGCCAGCAGCTTAATAGCGGGGGCCGCCTACGAGCAGTACTTC. Full variable domain (outside the CDR3, taken from reference TRBV5-1 and TRBJ2-7): KAGVTQTPRYLIKTRGQQVTLSCSPISGHRSVSWYQQTPGQGLQFLFEYFSETQRNKGNFPGRFSGRQFSNSRSEMNVSTLELGDSALYLCASSLIAGAAYEQYFGPGTRLTVT.

This clone appeared a single time. J is TRBJ1-5 and V is TRBV18, with TRBD1 matching over 10 bases. CDR3 length equals 16 residues. V lost 1 base and J lost 6; bases outside the gene matches: 6. Looked up from germline, CDR1 is KGHSH and CDR2 is LQKENI. The CDR3 spells CASSPQFGQGVQPQHF. DNA of the CDR3: TGTGCCAGCTCACCACAGTTTGGACAGGGGGTTCAGCCCCAGCATTTT.

Regarding this clone: The same CDR3 can be traced to other DNA sequences in this sample. The chain is built from TRBV30 and TRBJ1-1; D may be TRBD1 (6 bases). The germline V gene encodes CDR1 GTSNPN and CDR2 SVGIG (reference sequence). The germline V and J ends were trimmed by 3 bases and 0 bases, with 8 bases remaining between them. This CDR3 contains 13 residues. The CDR3 spells CAWSRGMNTEAFF. The DNA for the CDR3 is TGTGCCTGGAGCAGGGGCATGAACACTGAAGCTTTCTTT.

The chain recombines TRBV5-6 with TRBJ1-4, with 7 bases lining up with TRBD1. The J segment lost 3 bases and the V segment lost 5 bases, leaving 4 bases of the junction unmatched. Germline values: CDR1 SGHDT, CDR2 YYEEEE. This CDR3 has 14 amino acids. DNA of the CDR3: TGTGCCAGCAGACAGACAGGGCCTAATGAAAAACTGTTTTTT. Amino acid sequence: CASRQTGPNEKLFF.

The chain employs TRBV10-3 and TRBJ2-7; 7 bases match TRBD1. Looked up from germline, CDR1 is ENHRY and CDR2 is SYGVKD. With V trimmed by 6 bases and J by 9 bases, 8 bases remained unmatched. CDR3 length: 12 residues. DNA for the CDR3: TGTGCCATCAGAGAGACAGGGATCGGGCAGTACTTC. As protein: CAIRETGIGQYF.

This clone was seen only once. The V and J genes are TRBV5-4 and TRBJ2-1; tentatively, D is TRBD1 (5 bases). The V end lost 2 bases, the J end lost 9 bases, and 9 bases lay between the germline ends. The CDR3 is 12 amino acids. Germline loops: CDR1 SGHNT, CDR2 YYREEE (reference sequence). The CDR3 loop is CASSLRGSEQFF. The CDR3 nucleotides read TGTGCCAGCAGCTTAAGGGGATCTGAGCAGTTCTTC.

The V gene is TRBV7-9, the J gene TRBJ1-3; D remains ambiguous. Looked up from germline, CDR1 is SEHNR and CDR2 is FQNEAQ (reference sequence). Trimming stripped 5 bases from V and 0 bases from J, with 8 bases between. This CDR3 is built from 14 residues. CDR3 sequence reads: CASSPSLSGNTIYF. In nucleotides, the CDR3 is TGTGCCAGCAGCCCTAGCCTCTCTGGAAACACCATATATTTT.

This clone came up a few times. The chain employs TRBV24-1 and TRBJ1-5, with 11 bases identical to TRBD1. This CDR3 region has 15 residues. Germline-derived CDR1 and CDR2 are KGHDR and SFDVKD. V was clipped by 7 bases and J by 6 bases; unmatched bases: 7. The CDR3 protein is CATSGGQGVPQPQHF. CDR3 sequence (DNA): TGTGCCACCAGCGGGGGACAGGGGGTACCTCAGCCCCAGCATTTT.

The rearrangement links TRBV19 to TRBJ2-2; 9 nucleotides match TRBD1. From germline, CDR1 is LNHDA and CDR2 SQIVND (reference sequence). The length of the CDR3 is 17 residues. With V trimmed by 8 bases and J by 4 bases, 14 bases remained unmatched. This CDR3 reads CASGRDRVGGGTGELFF. DNA of the CDR3: TGTGCCAGTGGCCGGGACAGGGTTGGTGGTGGCACCGGGGAGCTGTTTTTT. The variable domain in full, with the rest retrieved from reference TRBV19 and TRBJ2-2, is DGGITQSPKYLFRKEGQNVTLSCEQNLNHDAMYWYRQDPGQGLRLIYYSQIVNDFQKGDIAEGYSVSREKKESFPLTVTSAQKNPTAFYLCASGRDRVGGGTGELFFGEGSRLTVL.

A single count supports this clone. This chain connects TRBV11-2 to TRBJ1-1; possible D gene TRBD1, 6 bases. The CDR3 is made up of 14 amino acids. Germline CDR1 reads SGHAT; CDR2 reads FQNNGV. Trimming cost V 2 bases and J 3 bases, with 10 bases left between them. The CDR3 loop is CASSLRGIDTEAFF. CDR3 DNA sequence: TGTGCCAGCAGCTTAAGGGGGATAGACACTGAAGCTTTCTTT.

Only one count was recorded for this clone. The V gene is TRBV20-1, the J gene TRBJ2-1, with 9 positions matching TRBD2. J lost 4 bases, V lost 3 bases, and 7 bases had no gene match. The length of the CDR3 is 15 residues. In germline, CDR1 is DFQATT, CDR2 SNEGSKA (reference sequence). The chain's CDR3 is CSASRMLAGYNEQFF. The CDR3 DNA sequence: TGCAGTGCTAGTCGGATGCTAGCGGGGTACAATGAGCAGTTCTTC.

This clone has only a few counts. This chain connects TRBV30 to TRBJ2-1, with a tentative D call TRBD2 (6 bases). The V end lost 0 bases, the J end lost 7 bases, and 10 bases lay between the germline ends. CDR1 GTSNPN and CDR2 SVGIG come from the germline V gene (reference sequence). The CDR3 consists of 13 residues. This CDR3 reads CAWSVLEGNEQFF. Written as DNA, the CDR3 is TGTGCCTGGAGTGTACTGGAGGGGAATGAGCAGTTCTTC.

V is TRBV7-3 and J is TRBJ2-3; 11 bases map to TRBD2. This CDR3 comprises 16 residues. CDR1 is SGHTA, CDR2 FQGTGA, per germline. Losses at the gene ends were 5 bases for V and 9 bases for J; bases not matched to a gene: 13. The CDR3 region is CASSLDSGGAARTQYF. CDR3 DNA: TGTGCCAGCAGCCTCGATAGCGGGGGGGCTGCTCGGACGCAGTATTTT.

The chain combines TRBV14 with TRBJ2-7, with 7 bases lining up with TRBD1. The V gene's germline CDR1 is SGHDN and CDR2 FVKESK. With V trimmed by 2 bases and J by 3 bases, 4 bases remained unmatched. The CDR3 contains 14 residues. In nucleotides, the CDR3 is TGTGCCAGCAGCCAAAGACAGGGATACTACGAGCAGTACTTC. Translated: CASSQRQGYYEQYF.